These 4 T cell receptor beta chains share one sample of origin, sequenced in a study of T cell clonality in common variable immunodeficiency. For these TCRs, the target antigens are not known. Using immunoSEQ multiplex PCR, the repertoire was profiled, and TCRdb retains in-frame clones only, with some absent. Recorded here are approximately 20,000 clones, none singletons. Broader study findings: In common variable immunodeficiency, TCR beta chains reportedly carried fewer deletions and N-nucleotide insertions.

Sample: peripheral blood mononuclear cells. Receptor source: a human donor with common variable immunodeficiency.

The table lists this clone with many counts. The CDR3 end is not reached by the read, which stops 3 residues before it; the germline J gene fills it in. V and J are TRBV7-6 and TRBJ2-7, with TRBD1 identical over 8 bases. V was clipped by 1 base and J by 1 base; unmatched bases: 3. CDR1 SGHVS and CDR2 FNYEAQ come from the germline V gene. There are 15 residues in the CDR3. The covered CDR3 bases are TGTGCCAGCAGCTTAGAGGGACAGGTATCCTACGAG. Encoded protein: CASSLEGQVSYE. The complete CDR3 protein is CASSLEGQVSYEQYF.

The sample holds many counts of this clone. The CDR3 extends 3 residues past the end of the read, so its final part is completed from the germline J gene. The chain combines TRBV20-1 with TRBJ1-1; tentatively, D is TRBD1 (6 bases). This CDR3 is built from 14 residues. CDR1 and CDR2 from the germline V gene are DFQATT and SNEGSKA (reference sequence). Trimming cost V 3 bases and J 6 bases, with 17 bases left between them. The CDR3 sequence is CSAREQGGKPEAFF. The CDR3 bases that were read are TGCAGTGCTAGGGAACAGGGAGGTAAACCTGAA.

There are many counts of this clone. The sequence runs out 3 residues before the end of the CDR3; the remainder is reconstructed from the germline J gene. The chain joins TRBV12-3 or TRBV12-4 to TRBJ2-7; 13 bases fit TRBD2. V gave up 3 bases and J gave up 6 bases; unmatched junction bases: 8. The CDR3 is 16 residues long. CDR3 DNA (partial): TGTGCCAGCAGTTTTTCACTAGCGGGAGGGCAAGGCGAG. This sequence encodes CASSFSLAGGQGE. The entire CDR3 protein reads CASSFSLAGGQGEQYF.

This clone was picked up many times. Coverage ceases 3 residues before the CDR3 finishes, and the germline J gene fills in the end. This chain links TRBV5-1 with TRBJ1-2; tentative D call: TRBD1 (5 bases). Germline V gene sequence: CDR1 SGHRS, CDR2 YFSETQ. CDR3 size: 13 residues. The DNA read from the CDR3 is TGCGCCAGCAGGAGGGGACTATTCGACGGC. Its protein is CASRRGLFDG. The complete CDR3 reads CASRRGLFDGYTF.